The rows below give T cell receptor beta chains drawn from one sample of a study of blood T cell repertoires in COVID-19. Method: immunoSEQ multiplex PCR; TCRdb's copy keeps in-frame clones and lacks some. The sample lists roughly 92,000 clones, around 90% occurring once. Sequenced: peripheral blood. These receptors were obtained from a woman older than 75 with active or convalescent COVID-19. CDR3s leave out the opening cysteine and the closing phenylalanine or tryptophan. The order of the fields is clone size, J gene, V gene, CDR3 protein. Size tells how often a clone was seen (once, few, many) or the class of an expanded clone, and some rows leave it out.

clone size: once
J gene: TRBJ1-4
V gene: TRBV29-1
CDR3 protein: SVGSGNLGEKLF

clone size: NA
J gene: TRBJ2-7
V gene: TRBV28
CDR3 protein: ASSSSGQGASEQY

clone size: NA
J gene: TRBJ1-1
V gene: TRBV27
CDR3 protein: ASSLYEAGGTEAF

clone size: NA
J gene: TRBJ1-1
V gene: TRBV9
CDR3 protein: ASSAGQGNTEAF

clone size: NA
J gene: TRBJ1-3
V gene: TRBV7-9
CDR3 protein: ASSSTGALGNTIY

clone size: NA
J gene: TRBJ2-1
V gene: TRBV5-1
CDR3 protein: ASSFDGIENEQF

clone size: once
J gene: TRBJ1-5
V gene: TRBV28
CDR3 protein: ASSRGQPQH

clone size: NA
J gene: TRBJ1-5
V gene: TRBV19
CDR3 protein: ASSIGGMGYQPQH

clone size: few
J gene: TRBJ1-2
V gene: TRBV29-1
CDR3 protein: SADSKSSYGYT

clone size: once
J gene: TRBJ2-7
V gene: TRBV7-3
CDR3 protein: ASSLTVGGMNEQY

clone size: NA
J gene: TRBJ1-1
V gene: TRBV5-1
CDR3 protein: ATSGGPNTEAF

clone size: few
J gene: TRBJ2-2
V gene: TRBV24-1
CDR3 protein: ATSDIAGGTGELF

clone size: NA
J gene: TRBJ2-7
V gene: TRBV4-1
CDR3 protein: ASSQDRGQTYEQY

clone size: once
J gene: TRBJ2-1
V gene: TRBV28
CDR3 protein: ASSLFSGGFNEQF

clone size: once
J gene: TRBJ2-7
V gene: TRBV18
CDR3 protein: ASSPGEAQYEQY

clone size: NA
J gene: TRBJ2-5
V gene: TRBV20-1
CDR3 protein: SASRLAGAGETQY

clone size: few
J gene: TRBJ2-3
V gene: TRBV27
CDR3 protein: ASGDSDRGRTDTQY

clone size: NA
J gene: TRBJ2-7
V gene: TRBV18
CDR3 protein: ASSDNYEQY

clone size: NA
J gene: TRBJ1-4
V gene: TRBV15
CDR3 protein: ATSSTGATNEKLF

clone size: NA
J gene: TRBJ1-5
V gene: TRBV7-8
CDR3 protein: ASSWTTGERQPQH

clone size: NA
J gene: TRBJ2-3
V gene: TRBV21-1
CDR3 protein: ASSKASGRQGKDTQY

clone size: NA
J gene: TRBJ2-7
V gene: TRBV7-8
CDR3 protein: ASSFPGSGSPYEQY

clone size: NA
J gene: TRBJ1-3
V gene: TRBV19
CDR3 protein: ASRGARQGGSGNTIY

clone size: few
J gene: TRBJ2-7
V gene: TRBV27
CDR3 protein: ASSLDGPSQGQY

clone size: NA
J gene: TRBJ2-1
V gene: TRBV15
CDR3 protein: ATSRDWLAGRNEQF

clone size: NA
J gene: TRBJ2-2
V gene: TRBV25-1
CDR3 protein: ASSDIEKHTGELF

clone size: NA
J gene: TRBJ2-5
V gene: TRBV20-1
CDR3 protein: SASSGGGETQY

clone size: NA
J gene: TRBJ2-7
V gene: TRBV5-1
CDR3 protein: ASSQTSGNYEQY

clone size: NA
J gene: TRBJ1-4
V gene: TRBV14
CDR3 protein: ASSQDLGTANEKLF

clone size: NA
J gene: TRBJ2-5
V gene: TRBV18
CDR3 protein: ASSHQQGGWETQY

clone size: NA
J gene: TRBJ1-3
V gene: TRBV18
CDR3 protein: ASSPTGDSGNTIY

clone size: NA
J gene: TRBJ2-5
V gene: TRBV5-1
CDR3 protein: ASSFGGSLETQY

clone size: NA
J gene: TRBJ2-1
V gene: TRBV10-3
CDR3 protein: AISWQGNEQF

clone size: NA
J gene: TRBJ1-2
V gene: TRBV19
CDR3 protein: ASSIHPGTGGSYGYT

clone size: NA
J gene: TRBJ1-3
V gene: TRBV11-2
CDR3 protein: ASSLRGIGTGNTIY

clone size: NA
J gene: TRBJ1-5
V gene: TRBV2
CDR3 protein: ASSEMYGRGQPQH

clone size: NA
J gene: TRBJ2-1
V gene: TRBV5-1
CDR3 protein: ASSLADRGSYNEQF

clone size: NA
J gene: TRBJ2-7
V gene: TRBV7-9
CDR3 protein: ASSLVLPGSTRYEQY

clone size: NA
J gene: TRBJ1-6
V gene: TRBV28
CDR3 protein: ASSSPTGWNSPLH

clone size: NA
J gene: TRBJ1-2
V gene: TRBV28
CDR3 protein: ASSFLDRPNLGYGYT

clone size: NA
J gene: TRBJ1-1
V gene: TRBV7-2
CDR3 protein: ASRRGGDTEAF

clone size: NA
J gene: TRBJ2-1
V gene: TRBV19
CDR3 protein: ASSSRDSGGSYNEQF